This is a list of T cell receptor beta chains from one sample in a study of beta chain features in type 1 diabetes. Measured with immunoSEQ multiplex PCR; TCRdb has only the in-frame clones, and not every one. The sample shows hundreds of thousands of clones, 7% to 9% of them seen only once. The sample comprised central memory CD4+ T cells from blood. Receptors originate from a young woman in good health. Both conserved end residues are part of each CDR3. The order of the fields is J gene, clone size, V gene, D gene, CDR3 protein, CDR3 DNA. D genes are given only for firm matches. Not every row has a clone size; where given, it reads once, few, many or a size class.

>TRBJ2-6|.|TRBV11-2|.
CASSLAGSGANVLTF
TGTGCCAGCAGCTTAGCCGGCTCTGGGGCCAACGTCCTGACTTTC
>TRBJ2-7|few|TRBV7-2|.
CASSSGGYYEQYF
TGTGCCAGCAGCTCAGGCGGCTACTACGAGCAGTACTTC
>TRBJ1-5|few|TRBV28|.
CASSPPATYSNQPQHF
TGTGCCAGCAGTCCTCCGGCCACCTATAGCAATCAGCCCCAGCATTTT
>TRBJ2-5|few|TRBV10-3|TRBD2
CAIRESSRPGGLAGQETQYF
TGTGCCATCAGAGAGTCATCGAGGCCGGGCGGACTAGCGGGACAAGAGACCCAGTACTTC
>TRBJ1-5|.|TRBV4-3|.
CASSQGHNQPQHF
TGCGCCAGCAGCCAAGGACACAATCAGCCCCAGCATTTT
>TRBJ2-5|many|TRBV19|.
CATSTQNVQETQYF
TGTGCCACTTCGACTCAAAACGTCCAAGAGACCCAGTACTTC
>TRBJ2-5|few|TRBV5-4|.
CASSLGGASGETQYF
TGTGCCAGCAGCTTGGGAGGGGCTAGTGGGGAGACCCAGTACTTC
>TRBJ2-1|.|TRBV20-1|.
CSASRISEQFF
TGCAGTGCTAGTCGCATAAGTGAGCAGTTCTTC
>TRBJ1-2|few|TRBV5-8|TRBD1
CASSAGTGYGYTF
TGTGCCAGCAGCGCCGGGACAGGCTATGGCTACACCTTC
>TRBJ2-1|few|TRBV5-1|.
CASSLGGAGDEQFF
TGCGCCAGCAGCTTGGGCGGAGCGGGCGATGAGCAGTTCTTC
>TRBJ2-1|many|TRBV11-2|.
CASTRDGYEQFF
TGTGCCAGCACTAGGGACGGGTATGAGCAGTTCTTC
>TRBJ2-2|.|TRBV11-1|.
CASSFYANTGELFF
TGTGCCAGCAGCTTTTACGCGAACACCGGGGAGCTGTTTTTT
>TRBJ2-1|.|TRBV6-6|TRBD2
CASSPGTSGRGEQFF
TGTGCCAGCAGTCCCGGGACTAGCGGGAGGGGAGAGCAGTTCTTC
>TRBJ2-1|many|TRBV6-5|.
CASTGWRGAEQFF
TGTGCCAGCACGGGATGGCGAGGGGCTGAGCAGTTCTTC
>TRBJ1-4|many|TRBV7-9|TRBD1
CASSLGQRNEKLFF
TGTGCCAGCAGCTTGGGACAGCGAAATGAAAAACTGTTTTTT
>TRBJ2-1|.|TRBV4-3|TRBD2
CASSQDGVAGGNNEQFF
TGCGCCAGCAGCCAAGACGGGGTAGCGGGAGGGAACAATGAGCAGTTCTTC
>TRBJ1-3|few|TRBV7-2|TRBD1
CASSLIHRDSSGNTIYF
TGTGCCAGCAGCCTCATCCATAGGGACAGCTCTGGAAACACCATATATTTT
>TRBJ2-4|.|TRBV15|TRBD1
CATSRDRGLIENIQYF
TGTGCCACCAGCAGAGATAGGGGGCTAATAGAAAACATTCAGTACTTC
>TRBJ2-7|few|TRBV18|TRBD1
CASSPGQGMTYEQYF
TGTGCCAGCTCACCCGGACAGGGAATGACCTACGAGCAGTACTTC
>TRBJ1-2|few|TRBV7-2|.
CASSRTGYGYTF
TGTGCCAGCAGCCGGACGGGCTATGGCTACACCTTC
>TRBJ2-3|.|TRBV7-9|TRBD2
CASSLYGRFDTQYF
TGTGCCAGCAGCTTATACGGGAGGTTTGATACGCAGTATTTT
>TRBJ1-1|few|TRBV5-4|.
CASSLLGLDTEAFF
TGTGCCAGCAGCTTGTTGGGACTGGACACTGAAGCTTTCTTT
>TRBJ2-3|.|TRBV4-2|TRBD2
CASSSIAGVDTQYF
TGTGCCAGCAGCTCAATAGCGGGAGTAGATACGCAGTATTTT
>TRBJ1-2|.|TRBV6-5|.
CASSRESDYGYTF
TGTGCCAGCAGCAGAGAGAGCGATTATGGCTACACCTTC
>TRBJ2-3|few|TRBV25-1|.
CASRPHPFGTQYF
TGTGCCAGCAGACCACACCCGTTCGGTACGCAGTATTTT
>TRBJ2-5|many|TRBV7-2|.
CASSLMLGQETQYF
TGTGCCAGCAGCTTAATGCTTGGTCAAGAGACCCAGTACTTC
>TRBJ1-2|few|TRBV28|TRBD1
CASSSAGTGYYGYTF
TGTGCCAGCAGTTCGGCCGGGACAGGATACTATGGCTACACCTTC
>TRBJ2-7|.|TRBV21-1|.
CASSDSGTGISYEQYF
TGTGCCAGCAGCGATTCCGGGACAGGGATATCCTACGAGCAGTACTTC
>TRBJ1-3|many|TRBV7-9|.
CASSLQGGGNTIYF
TGTGCCAGCAGCTTACAGGGCGGAGGAAACACCATATATTTT
>TRBJ1-2|few|TRBV5-4|.
CASSPAGRIYGYTF
TGTGCCAGCAGCCCGGCAGGGAGAATCTATGGCTACACCTTC
>TRBJ2-6|.|TRBV19|.
CASSTGPYSGANVLTF
TGTGCCAGTAGTACCGGACCATACTCTGGGGCCAACGTCCTGACTTTC
>TRBJ2-1|.|TRBV27|.
CASKSHPEDEQFF
TGTGCCAGCAAGTCCCACCCGGAGGATGAGCAGTTCTTC
>TRBJ2-1|few|TRBV7-3|TRBD2
CASSRAGGHNEQFF
TGTGCCAGCAGCCGAGCGGGGGGCCACAATGAGCAGTTCTTC
>TRBJ1-1|few|TRBV7-2|TRBD1
CASSREPGGTEAFF
TGTGCCAGCAGCCGAGAACCAGGGGGCACTGAAGCTTTCTTT
>TRBJ2-1|.|TRBV19|TRBD1
CASSVGDSQSEQFF
TGTGCCAGTAGCGTAGGGGACAGTCAGAGTGAGCAGTTCTTC
>TRBJ2-1|few|TRBV7-3|TRBD2
CASSLQLKTSGNNEQFF
TGTGCCAGCAGCTTACAGCTAAAGACTAGCGGAAACAATGAGCAGTTCTTC
>TRBJ1-2|few|TRBV6-6|.
CASRANQGQGYGYTF
TGTGCCAGCAGAGCCAATCAGGGGCAGGGCTATGGCTACACCTTC
>TRBJ1-2|few|TRBV13|TRBD1
CASSFNRGREGSWGGYTF
TGTGCCAGCAGCTTTAACAGGGGGCGCGAAGGCTCTTGGGGTGGCTACACCTTC
>TRBJ2-5|few|TRBV2|TRBD2
CASSGTSGRARETQYF
TGTGCCAGCAGTGGGACTAGCGGGAGGGCCCGAGAGACCCAGTACTTC
>TRBJ2-1|.|TRBV16|TRBD2
CASSPGTSGNYNEQFF
TGTGCCAGCAGCCCTGGGACTAGCGGAAACTACAATGAGCAGTTCTTC
>TRBJ1-5|few|TRBV7-2|TRBD1
CASSLQGVGNQPQHF
TGTGCCAGCAGCTTACAGGGGGTGGGCAATCAGCCCCAGCATTTT
>TRBJ2-7|.|TRBV7-2|.
CASSLMSYEQYF
TGTGCCAGCAGCTTGATGTCTTACGAGCAGTACTTC
>TRBJ2-3|.|TRBV9|TRBD1
CASSVGGGQGDFTQYF
TGTGCCAGCAGCGTAGGTGGGGGACAGGGAGATTTTACGCAGTATTTT
>TRBJ1-2|.|TRBV19|.
CASSIQSANYGYTF
TGTGCCAGTAGTATTCAGTCAGCAAACTATGGCTACACCTTC
>TRBJ2-1|.|TRBV6-5|.
CASSYSSTGSYNEQFF
TGTGCCAGCAGTTACTCGAGTACAGGCTCCTACAATGAGCAGTTCTTC
>TRBJ2-7|few|TRBV11-2|TRBD2
CASSPLGRTSGKRYEQYF
TGTGCCAGCAGCCCCTTAGGCCGGACTAGCGGAAAGAGGTACGAGCAGTACTTC
>TRBJ2-1|few|TRBV7-3|.
CASSSGLSSYNEQFF
TGTGCCAGCAGCTCCGGGCTGAGCAGCTACAATGAGCAGTTCTTC
>TRBJ2-1|many|TRBV7-9|TRBD1
CASRTGTGGYNEQFF
TGTGCCAGCAGAACCGGGACAGGGGGCTACAATGAGCAGTTCTTC
>TRBJ2-2|few|TRBV7-9|.
CASSPDRPLTGELFF
TGTGCCAGCAGCCCGGACAGACCTTTAACCGGGGAGCTGTTTTTT
>TRBJ2-1|few|TRBV7-2|.
CASSPALSLSDEQFF
TGTGCCAGCAGCCCTGCACTGTCGCTTAGCGATGAGCAGTTCTTC
>TRBJ2-7|few|TRBV7-2|.
CASSLSGFSYEQYF
TGTGCCAGCAGCTTATCGGGATTCTCCTACGAGCAGTACTTC